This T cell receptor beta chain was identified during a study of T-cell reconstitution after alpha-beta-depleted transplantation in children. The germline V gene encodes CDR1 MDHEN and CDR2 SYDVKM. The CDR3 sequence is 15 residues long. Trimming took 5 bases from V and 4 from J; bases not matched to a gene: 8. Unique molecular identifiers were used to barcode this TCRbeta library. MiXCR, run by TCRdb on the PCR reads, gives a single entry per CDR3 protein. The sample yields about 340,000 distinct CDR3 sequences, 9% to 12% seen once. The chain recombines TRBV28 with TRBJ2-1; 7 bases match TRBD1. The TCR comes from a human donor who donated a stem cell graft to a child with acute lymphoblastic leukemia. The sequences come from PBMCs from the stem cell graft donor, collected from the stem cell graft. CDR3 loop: CASSVMRGRYNEQFF. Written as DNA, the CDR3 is TGTGCCAGCAGTGTAATGAGGGGGCGATACAATGAGCAGTTCTTC.